This T cell receptor (beta chain) was captured by sequencing in a study of shared clonotypes between healthy human individuals. Study context: A couple of women and a few men aged 18 to 49 made up the donors. Three CD4 naive, three CD4 memory, two CD8 naive and one CD8 memory plate were used per donor. Study results and limitations: The low donor count limited represented genetic and exposure-history diversity. A handful of donors held about 5% of naive CD4 clonotypes in common.

J lost 6 bases, V lost 3 bases, and 10 bases had no gene match. The germline V gene encodes CDR1 SGDLS and CDR2 YYNGEE. This CDR3 is built from 15 residues. The naive CD8 subset, CD45RO-negative cells positively selected for CCR7, excluded terminally differentiated effector memory CD45RA+ cells. For this clone: Its antigen is still unknown.

Profiling relied on immunoSEQ multiplex PCR, and the TCRdb table lists in-frame clones only, not all of them. The profile shows some 1,900,000 clones, about 95% of them singletons. The sequenced sample was naive CD8+ T cells sorted from blood. The chain employs TRBV9 and TRBJ2-3; 7 nucleotides line up with TRBD2. This TCR was recovered from a man aged 18 to 35 in good health. This CDR3 is CASSGVTGLRDTQYF. The CDR3 nucleotides read TGTGCCAGCAGCGGAGTAACGGGACTAAGGGATACGCAGTATTTT.